These 21 T cell receptor delta chains originate from one sample sequenced in a study of γδ T cells in repeated Plasmodium falciparum infection. With CATT, TCRdb re-called clones from the multiplex PCR reads. The repertoire consists of approximately 90,000 delta-chain clones, with less than 1% occurring once and the leading ten covering 9.6%. Bulk repertoires came from Vgamma9/Vdelta2+ or Vdelta2-negative gammadelta T cells flow-sorted from PBMC. The source material was gamma-delta T cells from blood. The receptors were gathered from a pool of human donors (malaria-infected and uninfected, not separated).

Of note for this clone: A single base is all that separates this from a far larger clone, so a read error is likely. Additional DNA sequences in this sample encode the identical CDR3. V is TRDV1 and J is TRDJ1, with TRDD2 identical over 9 bases. TCRdb is silent on the J gene; assignment here came from matching the DNA to germline. Germline V gives CDR1 TSWWSYY, CDR2 QGS. The CDR3 contains 25 residues. In DNA form, the CDR3 reads TGTGCCCTTGGGGAACACCCGGCCTTCCTACTCCAAGTGGGTTGGGTTACGCCGTACACCGATAAACTCATCTTT. Amino acids: CALGEHPAFLLQVGWVTPYTDKLIF.

There are many counts of this clone. A read error is the likely source, as a far larger clone sits one nucleotide away. This sample includes further DNA sequences coding for the same CDR3. The chain combines TRAV38-2/DV8 with TRDJ1; TRDD3 aligns across 13 bases. Germline CDR1 reads TSESDYY; CDR2 reads QEAYKQQN. The CDR3 runs 22 residues. DNA for the CDR3: TGCGCTTATAGGAGATTCTTTGCCTTCCCCCCGAGTACTGGGGGATACGCCGATAAACTCATCTTT. Translated: CAYRRFFAFPPSTGGYADKLIF.

This rearrangement joins TRDV1 to TRDJ1, with 11 bases lining up with TRDD3. No J segment appears in TCRdb, so it was assigned here by matching the sequence to germline. Germline loops: CDR1 TSWWSYY, CDR2 QGS. Trimming removed 1 base from V and 0 bases from J; junction bases left unmatched: 22. This CDR3 has 23 residues. Written as DNA, the CDR3 is TGTGCTCTTGGGGAACCCCTCTCGGCGTCCCAAGTGGGGGATACGCGAGACACCGATAAACTCATCTTT. The encoded protein is CALGEPLSASQVGDTRDTDKLIF.

The table lists this clone with many counts. This chain connects TRDV2 to TRDJ1; 7 bases line up with TRDD3. The CDR3 extends over 20 amino acids. Per germline, CDR1 GEAIGNYY and CDR2 EKD. Trimming removed 3 bases from V and 1 base from J; junction bases left unmatched: 22. CDR3 in DNA: TGTGCCTGTGACGCTCCGTCTGGGTCTGGGGGGCCTGGCTTCACCGATAAACTCATCTTT. This gives the protein CACDAPSGSGGPGFTDKLIF.

This clone has more than one count but fewer than ten. For this DNA, TCRdb reports the protein of a much larger clone, which diverges at residue 5, most likely from a read error; the protein presented here is translated directly from the DNA. The V and J genes are TRDV3 and TRDJ1; TRDD3 matches at 9 bases. The J gene was not available in TCRdb and was assigned here by matching the DNA to germline segments. The CDR3 is made up of 18 amino acids. From germline, CDR1 is TVYSNPD and CDR2 GDNSRS (reference sequence). V lost 3 bases to trimming and J lost 2 bases; unmatched junction nucleotides: 19. This CDR3 is CALWASRRGYAFTDKLIF. CDR3 DNA sequence: TGTGCCTTGTGGGCTTCACGCAGGGGATACGCATTTACCGATAAACTCATCTTT.

This clone was seen a few times. The TCRdb protein, from a much larger clone, departs from this DNA's translation at residue 11, likely by read error; the protein shown derives from the DNA. The chain joins TRDV2 to TRDJ1, with 9 bases matching TRDD3. Because TCRdb records no J gene, it was assigned here through a match of the DNA to germline. The CDR3 has 16 residues. Germline-derived CDR1 and CDR2 are GEAIGNYY and EKD. V lost 4 bases, J lost 4 bases, and 12 bases stayed unmatched. Here the CDR3 DNA reads TGTGCCTGTGATGGTACTGGGGGACGTAACTGCGATAAACTCATCTTT. The encoded protein is CACDGTGGRNCDKLIF.

To note about this clone: The TCRdb protein comes from a much larger clone and disagrees with this DNA's translation at residue 7, likely due to a read error; the protein given here is derived from the DNA. The V call is TRDV2, the J call TRDJ1; 11 positions agree with TRDD3. Here the J gene was assigned by germline matching of the DNA, as TCRdb has none. This CDR3 has 17 residues. The trim removed 0 bases at V and 5 bases at J, leaving 10 bases unmatched. Germline values: CDR1 GEAIGNYY, CDR2 EKD. CDR3: CACDTVGWGIRVDKLIF. The DNA of the CDR3 is TGTGCCTGTGACACCGTAGGATGGGGGATACGAGTTGATAAACTCATCTTT.

With respect to this clone: A far larger clone is a single base away, which makes a read error likely. The same CDR3 is also encoded by other DNA sequences in this sample. The V gene is given as TRDV1, and no J gene call is available; the table's D call TRDD3 went unverified against the DNA. The CDR3 totals 19 residues. From germline, CDR1 is TSWWSYY and CDR2 QGS. CDR3 nucleotide sequence: TGTGCTCTTGGGGAACCGTATTTCCCCCCAACTGGGGGATACCGAGAACTCATCTTC. The encoded protein is CALGEPYFPPTGGYRELIF.

A few counts support this clone. A read error likely explains this, since a far larger clone differs by one base. The same CDR3 arises from other DNA sequences in this sample as well. The rearrangement uses TRDV1 and TRDJ1, with 11 bases that match TRDD3. No J segment appears in TCRdb, so it was assigned here by matching the sequence to germline. This CDR3 comprises 19 residues. Germline CDR1 is TSWWSYY and CDR2 is QGS. CDR3 DNA: TGTGCTCTCGGGGAACACACTTCCCTCTGGGGGATACACGCCGATAAACTCATCTTT. Translation: CALGEHTSLWGIHADKLIF.

Turning to this clone: TCRdb records a much larger clone's protein for this DNA, with a difference at residue 20 that likely arises from a read error; the protein given is the translation of the DNA. The chain couples TRDV2 to TRDJ1; 10 bases are a match to TRDD3. TCRdb records no J gene; here it was assigned by comparing the DNA to germline. The germline V gene encodes CDR1 GEAIGNYY and CDR2 EKD. The CDR3 is 24 amino acids. The V gene end was trimmed by 3 bases and the J gene end by 7 bases; junction bases not matched to a gene: 37. CDR3 loop: CACDPITPSVPDTGGSFRGVKLIF. As DNA, the CDR3 is TGTGCCTGTGACCCGATTACCCCCTCGGTTCCCGATACTGGGGGATCATTCCGGGGCGTTAAACTCATCTTT.

Turning to this clone: The translation of this DNA and the TCRdb protein of a much larger clone differ at residue 17, probably owing to a read error; the protein shown here is translated from the DNA. The genes are TRDV1 and TRDJ1; a possible D gene is TRDD2 (6 bases). The germline CDR1 and CDR2 sequences are TSWWSYY and QGS. The CDR3 loop spans 18 amino acids. As DNA, the CDR3 is TGTGCTCTTGGGGACTACTTCCTGGCACGCGAGGGCACCGATAAACTCACCTTT. Amino acid sequence: CALGDYFLAREGTDKLTF.

As for this clone: A far more abundant clone sits one base away, making this likely a read error. Other DNA sequences of this sample code for an identical CDR3. The chain links TRDV2 to TRDJ1, with 7 bases identical to TRDD2. The J gene was missing in TCRdb and was found by matching the end of the DNA to germline. With 2 bases clipped from V and 1 base from J, the junction kept 21 bases outside the gene matches. CDR1 GEAIGNYY and CDR2 EKD come from the germline V gene. The CDR3 has 20 residues. CDR3 coding DNA: TGTGCCTGTGACAAGGCCTTCCTGCCAACGGGGGTTCGGGGCACCGATAAACTCATCTTT. Protein product: CACDKAFLPTGVRGTDKLIF.

Notes on this clone: The protein recorded in TCRdb matches a much larger clone and deviates from this DNA's translation at residue 5, suggesting a read error; the protein here is obtained by translating the DNA. This rearrangement joins TRDV2 to TRDJ3; D is unclear. The CDR3 runs 16 residues. Germline CDR1 is GEAIGNYY and CDR2 is EKD. Trimming pared 3 bases from V and 1 base from J, leaving 9 bases between. CDR3 protein: CACDPVGSWDTRQMFF. The CDR3 coding sequence is TGTGCCTGTGACCCCGTGGGATCCTGGGACACCCGACAGATGTTTTTC.

Turning to this clone: TCRdb's entry gives the protein of a much larger clone, which mismatches this DNA's translation at residue 7, likely from a read error; the protein reported here is translated from the DNA. This sequence joins TRDV1 and TRDJ1; D not certain. Germline CDR1 and CDR2: TSWWSYY and QGS. The germline V and J ends were trimmed by 4 bases and 9 bases, with 6 bases remaining between them. The CDR3 has 10 amino acids. The CDR3 spells CALGGTELIF. The CDR3 bases are TGTGCTCTTGGGGGCACGGAACTCATCTTT.

This rearrangement joins TRDV1 to TRDJ1; 9 positions agree with TRDD3. No J segment appears in TCRdb, so it was assigned here by matching the sequence to germline. V gave up 5 bases and J gave up 2 bases; unmatched junction bases: 24. This CDR3 is built from 21 residues. Germline V gives CDR1 TSWWSYY, CDR2 QGS. The chain's CDR3 is CALGSPTPGGDTHGGTDKLIF. CDR3 sequence (DNA): TGTGCTCTTGGGTCTCCTACGCCCGGGGGGGATACCCACGGCGGGACCGATAAACTCATCTTT.

In regard to this clone: A read error is the likely source, as a far larger clone sits one nucleotide away. The same CDR3 is also encoded by other DNA sequences in this sample. This sequence joins TRDV2 and TRDJ1; possible D gene TRDD3, 5 bases. As TCRdb names no J gene, one was assigned here on the basis of a DNA match to germline. Germline lookup yields CDR1 GEAIGNYY and CDR2 EKD. There are 14 residues in the CDR3. V lost 5 bases and J lost 3, with 15 bases in between. The CDR3 loop reads CACGGGDTADKLIF. CDR3 bases: TGTGCCTGTGGGGGTGGTGATACAGCCGATAAACTCATCTTT.

This clone has only a few counts. A far larger clone is off by one base, so a read error is likely. The sample carries other DNA sequences with the same CDR3. The chain's CDR3 is CACEALFLGDGRYTDKLIF. The CDR3 DNA follows: TGTGCCTGTGAAGCTCTGTTTTTGGGGGACGGGAGGTACACCGATAAACTCATCTTT. V and J are TRDV2 and TRDJ1; 7 bases align to TRDD3. TCRdb supplies no J gene; here it was assigned by aligning the nucleotide sequence to germline. Germline loops: CDR1 GEAIGNYY, CDR2 EKD. V lost 4 bases to trimming and J lost 0 bases; unmatched junction nucleotides: 19. The CDR3 sequence is 19 residues long.

As regards this clone: The TCRdb protein comes from a much larger clone and disagrees with this DNA's translation at residue 3, likely due to a read error; the protein given here is derived from the DNA. CDR3: CAPGERVRGYWGIPNRVSWDTRQMFF. CDR3 in DNA: TGTGCTCCTGGGGAACGAGTTCGTGGATACTGGGGGATCCCAAACAGAGTATCCTGGGACACCCGACAGATGTTTTTC. This chain uses TRDV1 with TRDJ3, with 10 nucleotides matching TRDD3. Looked up from germline, CDR1 is TSWWSYY and CDR2 is QGS. The CDR3 has 26 residues.

In the case of this clone: For this DNA, TCRdb reports the protein of a much larger clone, which diverges at residue 18, most likely from a read error; the protein presented here is translated directly from the DNA. The chain uses TRAV38-2/DV8 and TRDJ1, with 12 nucleotides matching TRDD3. TCRdb offers no J gene call, so here the DNA was matched to germline to obtain one. V lost 0 bases to trimming and J lost 1 base; unmatched junction nucleotides: 25. The CDR3 runs to 24 residues. Germline-derived CDR1 and CDR2 are TSESDYY and QEAYKQQN. The CDR3 protein is CAYRSEVGILRSHWGILSTDKLIF. For the CDR3, the DNA is TGTGCTTATAGGAGCGAGGTAGGAATCCTACGGTCCCACTGGGGGATACTGAGCACCGATAAACTCATCTTT.

A note on this clone: A far larger clone is one nucleotide away, so this likely arose from a read error. The same CDR3 also results from other DNA sequences found in this sample. The rearrangement uses TRDV1 and TRDJ1, with 7 bases aligning to TRDD3. CDR1 and CDR2 (germline): TSWWSYY, QGS. The CDR3 runs to 21 residues. The CDR3 reads CALGVSPTLSYWGFYTDKLIF. DNA for the CDR3: TGTGCCCTTGGGGTTTCGCCTACTCTATCTTACTGGGGATTTTACACCGATAAACTCATCTTT.

In regard to this clone: For this DNA, TCRdb reports the protein of a much larger clone, which diverges at residue 4, most likely from a read error; the protein presented here is translated directly from the DNA. V and J are TRDV1 and TRDJ1; 10 bases align to TRDD3. The J gene comes from matching the DNA to germline here; TCRdb lacks it. The germline CDR1 and CDR2 sequences are TSWWSYY and QGS. This CDR3 is 18 amino acids long. The CDR3 spells CALRERAPEGDTGDKLIF. The CDR3, as DNA: TGTGCTCTTAGGGAACGCGCCCCAGAGGGGGATACGGGCGATAAACTCATCTTT.